The rows below give T cell receptor beta chains drawn from one sample of a study of graft-versus-host responses after intestinal transplantation. Using immunoSEQ multiplex PCR, the repertoire was profiled, and TCRdb retains in-frame clones only, with some absent. The sample lists about 2,500 clones, about 26% occurring once. Sequencing used alloreactive CD4+ T cells from a mixed lymphocyte reaction culture, obtained before transplantation. These receptors originate from a human patient who was an organ donor for intestinal transplantation. The CDR3 runs from the conserved cysteine through the conserved F or W. The order of the fields is clone size, J gene, D gene, V gene, CDR3 protein, CDR3 DNA. D genes are given only for firm matches. Not every row has a clone size; where given, it reads once, few, many or a size class.

clone size: medium-sized; J gene: TRBJ1-1; D gene: .; V gene: TRBV11-3; CDR3 protein: CASSFSPGTEAFF; CDR3 DNA: TGTGCCAGCAGCTTCTCCCCGGGTACTGAAGCTTTCTTT
clone size: few; J gene: TRBJ2-7; D gene: .; V gene: TRBV28; CDR3 protein: CASSLVQGGEQYF; CDR3 DNA: TGTGCCAGCAGTTTGGTGCAGGGCGGCGAGCAGTACTTC
clone size: few; J gene: TRBJ2-3; D gene: TRBD2; V gene: TRBV7-7; CDR3 protein: CASSSGTSGITDTQYF; CDR3 DNA: TGTGCTAGCAGCTCGGGGACTAGCGGGATCACAGATACGCAGTATTTT
clone size: .; J gene: TRBJ1-1; D gene: TRBD1; V gene: TRBV28; CDR3 protein: CASRVPLGRGLSNTEAFF; CDR3 DNA: TGTGCCAGCAGGGTCCCATTGGGCAGGGGGCTTTCGAACACTGAAGCTTTCTTT
clone size: few; J gene: TRBJ2-3; D gene: .; V gene: TRBV6-5; CDR3 protein: CASTSDRTDTQYF; CDR3 DNA: TGTGCCAGCACCTCCGACAGGACAGATACGCAGTATTTT
clone size: .; J gene: TRBJ2-1; D gene: .; V gene: TRBV28; CDR3 protein: CASLLGGAGVNEQFF; CDR3 DNA: TGTGCCAGTCTACTGGGGGGTGCCGGTGTCAATGAGCAGTTCTTC
clone size: medium-sized; J gene: TRBJ1-5; D gene: .; V gene: TRBV18; CDR3 protein: CASSQGVDQPQHF; CDR3 DNA: TGTGCCAGCTCCCAAGGGGTAGACCAGCCCCAGCATTTT
clone size: few; J gene: TRBJ2-7; D gene: .; V gene: TRBV7-2; CDR3 protein: CASSFTGDGYYEQYF; CDR3 DNA: TGTGCCAGCAGCTTTACGGGTGACGGATACTACGAGCAGTACTTC
clone size: .; J gene: TRBJ1-1; D gene: TRBD1; V gene: TRBV6-5; CDR3 protein: CASSSGQGMNTEAFF; CDR3 DNA: TGTGCCAGCAGTTCGGGACAGGGTATGAACACTGAAGCTTTCTTT
clone size: .; J gene: TRBJ2-1; D gene: .; V gene: TRBV15; CDR3 protein: CATSRGVGGFSYNEQFF; CDR3 DNA: TGTGCCACCAGCAGAGGAGTGGGCGGGTTCTCCTACAATGAGCAGTTCTTC
clone size: few; J gene: TRBJ2-1; D gene: .; V gene: TRBV11-2; CDR3 protein: CASTISGDLSYNEQFF; CDR3 DNA: TGTGCCAGCACCATCTCAGGGGATCTTTCCTACAATGAGCAGTTCTTC
clone size: .; J gene: TRBJ1-2; D gene: .; V gene: TRBV28; CDR3 protein: CASRDQIYGYTF; CDR3 DNA: TGTGCCAGCAGAGATCAGATCTATGGCTACACCTTC
clone size: .; J gene: TRBJ2-5; D gene: .; V gene: TRBV7-9; CDR3 protein: CASSTALAVQETQYF; CDR3 DNA: TGTGCCAGCAGTACGGCTTTAGCGGTACAAGAGACCCAGTACTTC
clone size: .; J gene: TRBJ2-7; D gene: TRBD2; V gene: TRBV28; CDR3 protein: CASSWTSGPYEQYF; CDR3 DNA: TGTGCCAGCAGTTGGACTAGCGGTCCCTACGAGCAGTACTTC
clone size: .; J gene: TRBJ1-2; D gene: .; V gene: TRBV6-1; CDR3 protein: CASSEQLDYGYTF; CDR3 DNA: TGTGCCAGCAGTGAACAGTTGGACTATGGCTACACCTTC
clone size: .; J gene: TRBJ1-4; D gene: .; V gene: TRBV28; CDR3 protein: CASSWPGKATNEKLFF; CDR3 DNA: TGTGCCAGCAGTTGGCCAGGGAAGGCAACTAATGAAAAACTGTTTTTT
clone size: few; J gene: TRBJ2-7; D gene: TRBD2; V gene: TRBV18; CDR3 protein: CASSPSGSSYEQYF; CDR3 DNA: TGTGCCAGCTCACCTAGCGGGAGCTCCTACGAGCAGTACTTC
clone size: .; J gene: TRBJ2-3; D gene: .; V gene: TRBV5-8; CDR3 protein: CASSLGPDPERQYF; CDR3 DNA: TGTGCCAGCAGCTTGGGGCCAGATCCAGAAAGGCAGTATTTT
clone size: .; J gene: TRBJ2-7; D gene: .; V gene: TRBV28; CDR3 protein: CATPFRGNGYEQYF; CDR3 DNA: TGTGCCACCCCATTTAGAGGAAACGGCTACGAGCAGTACTTC
clone size: .; J gene: TRBJ1-2; D gene: .; V gene: TRBV7-9; CDR3 protein: CASSRNDFYYGYTF; CDR3 DNA: TGTGCCAGCAGCCGAAACGACTTCTACTATGGCTACACCTTC
clone size: large; J gene: TRBJ2-7; D gene: .; V gene: TRBV6-5; CDR3 protein: CASSRTKVSYEQYF; CDR3 DNA: TGTGCCAGCAGCAGGACAAAGGTTTCCTACGAGCAGTACTTC
clone size: .; J gene: TRBJ2-7; D gene: .; V gene: TRBV7-9; CDR3 protein: CASSLGAYEQYF; CDR3 DNA: TGTGCCAGCAGCTTAGGAGCCTACGAGCAGTACTTC
clone size: .; J gene: TRBJ1-1; D gene: .; V gene: TRBV28; CDR3 protein: CASSLWYEAGRGAFF; CDR3 DNA: TGTGCCAGCAGTTTATGGTATGAGGCAGGGAGGGGAGCTTTCTTT
clone size: .; J gene: TRBJ1-2; D gene: TRBD1; V gene: TRBV5-8; CDR3 protein: CASRYGQGIYGYTF; CDR3 DNA: TGTGCCAGCAGATACGGACAGGGGATCTATGGCTACACCTTC
clone size: .; J gene: TRBJ2-3; D gene: TRBD1; V gene: TRBV19; CDR3 protein: CASRRDREITDTQYF; CDR3 DNA: TGTGCCAGTAGACGGGACAGGGAGATCACAGATACGCAGTATTTT
clone size: once; J gene: TRBJ2-2; D gene: TRBD2; V gene: TRBV4-1; CDR3 protein: CASSQFGTSDTGELFF; CDR3 DNA: TGCGCCAGCAGCCAATTTGGGACTAGTGACACCGGGGAGCTGTTTTTT
clone size: .; J gene: TRBJ2-3; D gene: .; V gene: TRBV18; CDR3 protein: CASSPSQIFSTDTQYF; CDR3 DNA: TGTGCCAGCTCACCCTCACAGATCTTTAGCACAGATACGCAGTATTTT